These 21 T cell receptor beta chains originate from one sample sequenced in a study of blood T cell repertoires in COVID-19. Data came from immunoSEQ multiplex PCR; TCRdb stores just in-frame clones and leaves some out. The data hold 85,000 to 95,000 clones, with 89% observed a single time. The material sequenced was peripheral blood. These receptors were obtained from a woman older than 75 with active COVID-19.

The chain combines TRBV10-3 with TRBJ2-2; TRBD2 is a possible D gene (6 bases). CDR1 and CDR2 (germline): ENHRY, SYGVKD. Trimming cost V 3 bases and J 1 base, with 9 bases left between them. The CDR3 totals 15 residues. The CDR3 protein is CAISETAGNTGELFF. The CDR3 DNA reads as TGTGCCATCAGTGAAACAGCGGGGAACACCGGGGAGCTGTTTTTT.

The V and J genes are TRBV28 and TRBJ2-7; 11 bases agree with TRBD2. Germline CDR1 MDHEN, CDR2 SYDVKM. J lost 1 base, V lost 5 bases, and 1 base had no gene match. The CDR3 is made up of 14 amino acids. CDR3 region: CASSIAGGSYEQYF. In DNA form, the CDR3 reads TGTGCCAGCAGTATAGCGGGAGGGTCCTACGAGCAGTACTTC.

The V and J genes are TRBV4-1 and TRBJ1-2; TRBD1 matches 8 bases. Germline loops: CDR1 MGHRA, CDR2 YSYEKL. Germline trimming cut 4 bases from V and 4 bases from J; bases unmatched to any gene: 2. CDR3 length: 13 amino acids. The CDR3 DNA is TGCGCCAGCAGCCCCGACAGGGGCTATGGCTACACCTTC. This codes for CASSPDRGYGYTF.

The genes are TRBV5-1 and TRBJ2-5, with 7 nucleotides matching TRBD2. The CDR3 is 16 residues long. J was trimmed by 7 bases and V by 0 bases; bases with no gene match: 12. Germline CDR1 is SGHRS and CDR2 is YFSETQ. The DNA of the CDR3 is TGCGCCAGCAGCTTGGAGGCAGCGGGACCCGCTGCGACCCAGTACTTC. Its protein is CASSLEAAGPAATQYF.

The chain is built from TRBV28 and TRBJ2-3, with 8 positions matching TRBD1. The J segment lost 2 bases and the V segment lost 11 bases, leaving 9 bases of the junction unmatched. Germline-derived CDR1 and CDR2 are MDHEN and SYDVKM. The CDR3 is 14 residues long. CDR3 nucleotide sequence: TGTGCCGCGACAGGGGCGCTGTACACAGATACGCAGTATTTT. The encoded protein is CAATGALYTDTQYF.

V usage is TRBV9 and J usage is TRBJ1-4; tentatively, D is TRBD1 (5 bases). Germline V gives CDR1 SGDLS, CDR2 YYNGEE. Trimming removed 0 bases at V and 1 base at J, with 13 bases between. This CDR3 region has 17 residues. CDR3 region: CASSVAVGQGTNEKLFF. CDR3 sequence (DNA): TGTGCCAGCAGCGTAGCGGTTGGGCAGGGAACTAATGAAAAACTGTTTTTT. Drawing the rest from reference TRBV9 and TRBJ1-4, the complete variable domain is DSGVTQTPKHLITATGQRVTLRCSPRSGDLSVYWYQQSLDQGLQFLIQYYNGEERAKGNILERFSAQQFPDLHSELNLSSLELGDSALYFCASSVAVGQGTNEKLFFGSGTQLSVL.

This CDR3 reads CATSIQGIPYGYTF. CDR3 nucleotides: TGTGCCACCAGCATCCAGGGAATACCCTATGGCTACACCTTC. This chain joins TRBV15 and TRBJ1-2, with D possibly being TRBD1 (5 bases). Deletions cut 4 bases from V and 4 bases from J, with 13 bases between. The CDR3 spans 14 residues. Germline CDR1 is LNHNV and CDR2 is YYDKDF (reference sequence).

This clone was seen a handful of times. V usage is TRBV7-3 and J usage is TRBJ2-7; 8 bases fit TRBD1. CDR1 SGHTA and CDR2 FQGTGA come from the germline V gene. This CDR3 spans 15 amino acids. The V segment lost 5 bases and the J segment 3 bases; nucleotides outside the gene matches: 9. This chain's CDR3 is CASSPQGDRFYEQYF. The CDR3 nucleotides read TGTGCCAGCAGCCCACAAGGGGACAGGTTCTACGAGCAGTACTTC.

This clone was seen more than once but under ten times. The chain has TRBV6-2 or TRBV6-3 and TRBJ2-1; 9 bases are a match to TRBD2. Germline V gene lookup returns CDR1 MNHEY and CDR2 SVGEGT. The CDR3 covers 17 residues. J gave up 4 bases and V 0 bases, and 7 bases lay outside the gene matches. This chain's CDR3 is CASSYSSPSGVYNEQFF. The CDR3 region has the DNA TGTGCCAGCAGTTACTCGAGTCCTAGCGGGGTATACAATGAGCAGTTCTTC.

The V and J genes are TRBV27 and TRBJ2-5; 8 nucleotides match TRBD1. V shed 0 bases and J 3 bases; nucleotides not matched to a gene: 9. The CDR3 is 17 amino acids. The germline V gene encodes CDR1 MNHEY and CDR2 SMNVEV (reference sequence). CDR3 in amino acids: CASSLSQGAISEETQYF. In DNA form, the CDR3 reads TGTGCCAGCAGTTTATCGCAGGGGGCGATTTCTGAAGAGACCCAGTACTTC.

The rearrangement uses TRBV24-1 and TRBJ1-1; no firm D call. The V end lost 9 bases, the J end lost 2 bases, and 9 bases lay between the germline ends. Germline CDR1 is KGHDR and CDR2 is SFDVKD. CDR3 size: 12 residues. CDR3 DNA sequence: TGTGCCACCCGCGGGTCTAACACTGAAGCTTTCTTT. It is translated as CATRGSNTEAFF.

The chain joins TRBV5-4 to TRBJ2-1; 8 bases align to TRBD2. Per germline, CDR1 SGHNT and CDR2 YYREEE (reference sequence). The trim removed 2 bases at V and 4 bases at J, leaving 2 bases unmatched. CDR3 length: 14 amino acids. Here the CDR3 reads CASSLAGDYNEQFF. The DNA of the CDR3 is TGTGCCAGCAGCTTAGCGGGAGATTACAATGAGCAGTTCTTC.

V and J are TRBV18 and TRBJ1-4; 8 bases agree with TRBD1. The V gene's germline CDR1 is KGHSH and CDR2 LQKENI. This CDR3 is 14 amino acids long. V lost 4 bases and J lost 4; bases outside the gene matches: 2. CDR3 in amino acids: CASSLDRGNEKLFF. The CDR3 DNA reads as TGTGCCAGCTCACTCGACAGGGGTAATGAAAAACTGTTTTTT.

In this sample, this clone turned up once. The chain recombines TRBV15 with TRBJ2-3; the match to TRBD2 covers 12 bases. The CDR3 extends over 20 amino acids. V shed 0 bases, J shed 4 bases, and the junction held 14 bases outside the gene matches. Germline loops: CDR1 LNHNV, CDR2 YYDKDF (reference sequence). DNA of the CDR3: TGTGCCACCAGCAGAGAAGCTAGCGGGAGGGCCGGACTGGGGTCAGATACGCAGTATTTT. Translated, it gives CATSREASGRAGLGSDTQYF.

This rearrangement joins TRBV3-1 (or the pseudogene TRBV3-2) to TRBJ1-5, with TRBD1 matching over 7 bases. The CDR3 spans 14 residues. After removal of 3 bases from V and 5 bases from J, the junction contained 4 bases not matched to a gene. CDR1 is LGHDT, CDR2 YNNKEL, per germline (reference sequence). The CDR3 loop reads CASSQGDSDQPQHF. DNA of the CDR3: TGTGCCAGCAGCCAGGGGGACAGCGATCAGCCCCAGCATTTT.

The genes are TRBV13 and TRBJ2-2; 13 bases are shared with TRBD2. CDR1 is PRHDT, CDR2 FYEKMQ, per germline (reference sequence). CDR3 length equals 20 residues. V was pared by 2 bases and J by 1 base, with 10 bases of the junction left unmatched. This CDR3 is CASSLSPRTSGSQNTGELFF. In nucleotides, the CDR3 is TGTGCCAGCAGCTTATCCCCCCGGACTAGCGGGAGCCAGAACACCGGGGAGCTGTTTTTT. Combining the CDR3 with reference TRBV13 and TRBJ2-2 gives the whole variable domain AAGVIQSPRHLIKEKRETATLKCYPIPRHDTVYWYQQGPGQDPQFLISFYEKMQSDKGSIPDRFSAQQFSDYHSELNMSSLELGDSALYFCASSLSPRTSGSQNTGELFFGEGSRLTVL.

CDR3 sequence: CASSTHPSGNRGNEQFF. The CDR3 DNA follows: TGTGCCAGCAGCACCCACCCGAGCGGGAATAGGGGCAATGAGCAGTTCTTC. This chain joins TRBV7-2 and TRBJ2-1; TRBD2 matches 7 bases. CDR1 and CDR2 (germline): SGHTA, FQGNSA. This CDR3 comprises 17 residues. Trimming took 5 bases from V and 6 from J; bases not matched to a gene: 16.

This rearrangement joins TRBV29-1 to TRBJ2-4; possibly TRBD2 for D (6 bases). The CDR3 extends over 15 amino acids. With 2 bases removed from V and 0 bases from J, the gap between germline ends came to 11 bases. Germline assignment: CDR1 SQVTM and CDR2 ANQGSEA. This CDR3 is CSVESGGVAKNIQYF. CDR3 DNA: TGCAGCGTTGAAAGTGGAGGGGTAGCCAAAAACATTCAGTACTTC.

V is TRBV6-5 and J is TRBJ1-6, with TRBD1 as a possible D gene (5 bases). CDR1 is MNHEY and CDR2 is SVGAGI in the germline V gene. CDR3 size: 16 residues. Trimming took off 0 bases at V and 9 bases at J, with 15 bases between the two ends. The CDR3 sequence: CASSYSTGRGGSPLHF. CDR3 coding DNA: TGTGCCAGCAGTTACTCGACCGGGAGGGGTGGTTCACCCCTCCACTTT.

V and J are TRBV5-1 and TRBJ2-7; D perhaps matches TRBD2 (6 bases). The V gene lost 3 bases and the J gene lost 4 bases, with 11 bases spanning the gap. CDR3 length: 13 amino acids. Germline V gives CDR1 SGHRS, CDR2 YFSETQ. As DNA, the CDR3 is TGCGCCAGCAGCTCCGACCGGGGGTACGAGCAGTACTTC. Translation gives CASSSDRGYEQYF.

This chain uses TRBV9 with TRBJ2-1, with D maybe TRBD2 (6 bases). Trimming shortened V by 4 bases and J by 6 bases, and 14 bases separated the two germline ends. The CDR3 is made up of 14 amino acids. CDR1 SGDLS and CDR2 YYNGEE come from the germline V gene. This CDR3 is CASSRRARGNEQFF. The CDR3 nucleotides are TGTGCCAGCAGCCGGAGGGCCCGGGGCAATGAGCAGTTCTTC.